The sequence of this TCR beta chain was determined in a study of T cell responses to AZD1222 COVID-19 vaccine. Per germline, CDR1 MNHNS and CDR2 SASEGT. The CDR3 has 13 amino acids. V was trimmed by 3 bases and J by 11 bases, leaving 16 bases between them. This table comes from immunoSEQ multiplex PCR, and its TCRdb copy is limited to in-frame clones, with some not included. The sample has about 54,000 clones; 86% are singletons. Sequencing used peripheral blood, obtained 28 days after the second AZD1222 dose. This sequence originates from an adult who received the AZD1222 COVID-19 vaccine. The chain has TRBV6-1 and TRBJ1-1; D is undetermined. CDR3 in amino acids: CASSEAGLAWAFF. The CDR3 DNA reads as TGTGCCAGCAGTGAGGCAGGCCTGGCGTGGGCTTTCTTT.